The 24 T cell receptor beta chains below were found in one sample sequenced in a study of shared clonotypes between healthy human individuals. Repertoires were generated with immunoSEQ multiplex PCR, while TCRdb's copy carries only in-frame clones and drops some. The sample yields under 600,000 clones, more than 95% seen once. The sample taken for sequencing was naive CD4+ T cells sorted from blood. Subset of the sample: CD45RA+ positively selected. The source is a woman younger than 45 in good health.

CDR3 sequence reads: CASSLSIRVSYGYTF. The CDR3 DNA is TGCGCCAGCAGCCTCTCCATCAGGGTGAGCTATGGCTACACCTTC. The chain carries TRBV4-1 and TRBJ1-2; TRBD1 might be the D (5 bases). The CDR3 is made up of 15 amino acids. The V end was cut by 4 bases, the J end by 4 bases, with 16 bases between. In germline, CDR1 is MGHRA, CDR2 YSYEKL.

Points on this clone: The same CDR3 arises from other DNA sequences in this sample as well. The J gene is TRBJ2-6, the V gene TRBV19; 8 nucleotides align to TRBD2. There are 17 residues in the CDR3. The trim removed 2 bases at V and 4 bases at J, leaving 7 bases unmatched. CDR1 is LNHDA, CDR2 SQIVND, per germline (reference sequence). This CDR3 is CASSISAGVSGANVLTF. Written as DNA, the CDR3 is TGTGCCAGTAGTATATCAGCGGGAGTCTCGGGGGCCAACGTCCTGACTTTC.

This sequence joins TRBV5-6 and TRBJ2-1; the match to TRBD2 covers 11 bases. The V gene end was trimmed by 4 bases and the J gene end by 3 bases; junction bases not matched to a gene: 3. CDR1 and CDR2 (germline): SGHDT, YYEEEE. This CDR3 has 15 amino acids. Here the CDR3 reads CASSLLAGDYNEQFF. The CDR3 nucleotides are TGTGCCAGCAGCCTACTAGCGGGGGACTACAATGAGCAGTTCTTC.

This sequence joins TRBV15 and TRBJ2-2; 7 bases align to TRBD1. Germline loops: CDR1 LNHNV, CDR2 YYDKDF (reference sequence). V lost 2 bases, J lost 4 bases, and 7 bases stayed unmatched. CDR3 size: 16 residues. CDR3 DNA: TGTGCCACCAGCAGAAGACAGGGAATATTCACCGGGGAGCTGTTTTTT. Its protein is CATSRRQGIFTGELFF.

The CDR3 spells CATSRGTFSGANVLTF. CDR3 sequence (DNA): TGTGCCACCAGCAGGGGGACGTTCTCTGGGGCCAACGTCCTGACTTTC. The rearrangement links TRBV15 to TRBJ2-6; D is perhaps TRBD1 or TRBD2 (5 bases each). Germline assignment: CDR1 LNHNV and CDR2 YYDKDF (reference sequence). V shed 3 bases and J shed 0 bases, with 9 bases lying between them. The CDR3 totals 16 residues.

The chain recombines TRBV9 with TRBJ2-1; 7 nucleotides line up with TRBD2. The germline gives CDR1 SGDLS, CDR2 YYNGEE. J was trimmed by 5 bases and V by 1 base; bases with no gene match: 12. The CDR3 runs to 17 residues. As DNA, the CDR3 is TGTGCCAGCAGCGTACCCCAATGGCTAGCGGTTCACAATGAGCAGTTCTTC. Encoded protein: CASSVPQWLAVHNEQFF.

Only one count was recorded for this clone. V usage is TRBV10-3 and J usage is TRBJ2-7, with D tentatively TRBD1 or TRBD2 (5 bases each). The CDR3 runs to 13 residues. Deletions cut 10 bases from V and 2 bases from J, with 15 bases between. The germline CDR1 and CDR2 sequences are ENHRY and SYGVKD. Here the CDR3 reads CATRDVLTYEQYF. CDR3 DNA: TGTGCCACCCGGGACGTGCTTACCTACGAGCAGTACTTC.

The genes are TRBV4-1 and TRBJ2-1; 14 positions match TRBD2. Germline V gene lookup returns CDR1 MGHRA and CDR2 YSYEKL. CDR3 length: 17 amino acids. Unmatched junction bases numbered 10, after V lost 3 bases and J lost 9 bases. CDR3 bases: TGCGCCAGCAGCCATCCCGGGACTAGCGGGAGTTATGGTGAGCAGTTCTTC. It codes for CASSHPGTSGSYGEQFF.

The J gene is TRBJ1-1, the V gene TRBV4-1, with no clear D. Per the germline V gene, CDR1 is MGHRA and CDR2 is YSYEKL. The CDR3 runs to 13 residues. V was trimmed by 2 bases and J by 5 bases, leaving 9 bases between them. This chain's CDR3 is CASSQSVWTEAFF. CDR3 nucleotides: TGCGCCAGCAGCCAAAGCGTATGGACTGAAGCTTTCTTT.

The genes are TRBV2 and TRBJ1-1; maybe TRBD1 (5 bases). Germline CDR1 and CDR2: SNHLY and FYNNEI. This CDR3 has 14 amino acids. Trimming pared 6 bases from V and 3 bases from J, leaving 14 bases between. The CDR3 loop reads CASRAHRSDTEAFF. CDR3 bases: TGTGCCAGCAGAGCCCACAGGTCGGACACTGAAGCTTTCTTT.

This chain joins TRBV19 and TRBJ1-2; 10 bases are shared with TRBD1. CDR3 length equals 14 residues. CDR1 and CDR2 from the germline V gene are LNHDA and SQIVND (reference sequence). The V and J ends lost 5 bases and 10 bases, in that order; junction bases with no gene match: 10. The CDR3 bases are TGTGCCAGTAGTTGCCGGGACAGGGGTTGTGACTACACCTTC. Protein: CASSCRDRGCDYTF.

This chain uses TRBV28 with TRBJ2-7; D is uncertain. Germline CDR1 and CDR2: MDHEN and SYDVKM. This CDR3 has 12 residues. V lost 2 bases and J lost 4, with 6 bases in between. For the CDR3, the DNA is TGTGCCAGCAGTTTAATTGGTTACGAGCAGTACTTC. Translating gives CASSLIGYEQYF.

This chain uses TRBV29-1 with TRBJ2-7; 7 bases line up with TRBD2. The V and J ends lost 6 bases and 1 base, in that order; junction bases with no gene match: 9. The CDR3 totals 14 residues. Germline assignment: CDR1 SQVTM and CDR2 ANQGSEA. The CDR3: CSVVRDYNSYEQYF. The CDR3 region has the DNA TGCAGCGTAGTCCGGGACTACAATTCCTACGAGCAGTACTTC.

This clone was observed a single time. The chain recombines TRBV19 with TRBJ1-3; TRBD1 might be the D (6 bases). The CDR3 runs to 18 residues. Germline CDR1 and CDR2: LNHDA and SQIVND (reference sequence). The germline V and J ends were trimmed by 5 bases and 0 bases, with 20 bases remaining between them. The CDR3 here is CASSVTPGQGRSGNTIYF. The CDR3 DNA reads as TGTGCCAGTAGTGTGACCCCGGGACAAGGGCGCTCTGGAAACACCATATATTTT.

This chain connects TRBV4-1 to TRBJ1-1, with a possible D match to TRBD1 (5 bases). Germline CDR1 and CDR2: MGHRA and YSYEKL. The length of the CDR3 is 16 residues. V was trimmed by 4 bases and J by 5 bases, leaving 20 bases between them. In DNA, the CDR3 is TGCGCCAGCAGCCTTTCAATTAGTGGGGGGGGGACTGAAGCTTTCTTT. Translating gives CASSLSISGGGTEAFF.

The CDR3 region has the DNA TGTGCCAGCAGCTTGGAAGGGTCTCGGGCCAACGTCCTGACTTTC. It codes for CASSLEGSRANVLTF. The J gene is TRBJ2-6, the V gene TRBV5-4; no reliable D call. This CDR3 contains 15 residues. In germline, CDR1 is SGHNT, CDR2 YYREEE (reference sequence). Trimming removed 0 bases from V and 5 bases from J, with 9 bases in between.

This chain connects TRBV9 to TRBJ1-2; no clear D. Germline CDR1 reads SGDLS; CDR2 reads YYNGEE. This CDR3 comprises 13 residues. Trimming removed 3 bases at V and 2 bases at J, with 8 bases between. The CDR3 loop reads CASSGISNYGYTF. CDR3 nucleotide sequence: TGTGCCAGCAGCGGCATAAGCAACTATGGCTACACCTTC.

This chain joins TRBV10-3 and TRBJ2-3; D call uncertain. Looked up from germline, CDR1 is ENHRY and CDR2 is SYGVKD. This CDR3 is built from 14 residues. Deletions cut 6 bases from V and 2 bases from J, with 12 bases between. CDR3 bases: TGTGCCATCAGGAGCAGCCACCACACAGATACGCAGTATTTT. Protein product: CAIRSSHHTDTQYF.

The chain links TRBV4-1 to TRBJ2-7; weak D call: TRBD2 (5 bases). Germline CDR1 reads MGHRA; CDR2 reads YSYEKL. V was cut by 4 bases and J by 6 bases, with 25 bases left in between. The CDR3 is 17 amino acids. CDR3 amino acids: CASSLTVDSPGDSEQYF. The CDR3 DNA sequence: TGCGCCAGCAGCCTGACCGTGGACTCCCCCGGGGATAGCGAGCAGTACTTC.

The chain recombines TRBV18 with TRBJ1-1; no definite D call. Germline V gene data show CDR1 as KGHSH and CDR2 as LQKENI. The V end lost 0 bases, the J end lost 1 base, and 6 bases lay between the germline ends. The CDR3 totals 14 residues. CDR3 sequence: CASSPPERNTEAFF. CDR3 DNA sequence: TGTGCCAGCTCACCACCGGAGAGGAACACTGAAGCTTTCTTT.

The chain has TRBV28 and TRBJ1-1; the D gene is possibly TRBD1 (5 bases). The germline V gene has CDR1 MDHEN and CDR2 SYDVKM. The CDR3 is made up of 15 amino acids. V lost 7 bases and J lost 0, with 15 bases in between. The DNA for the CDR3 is TGTGCCAGCATTTGGGGCGCCATGATGAACACTGAAGCTTTCTTT. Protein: CASIWGAMMNTEAFF.

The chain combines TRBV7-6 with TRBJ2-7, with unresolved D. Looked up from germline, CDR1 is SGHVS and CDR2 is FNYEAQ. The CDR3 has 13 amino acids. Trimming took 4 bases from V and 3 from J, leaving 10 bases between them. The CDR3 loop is CASSWADRYEQYF. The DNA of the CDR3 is TGTGCCAGCAGCTGGGCGGACCGCTACGAGCAGTACTTC. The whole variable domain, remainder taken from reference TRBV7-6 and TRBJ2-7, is GAGVSQSPRYKVTKRGQDVALRCDPISGHVSLYWYRQALGQGPEFLTYFNYEAQQDKSGLPNDRFSAERPEGSISTLTIQRTEQRDSAMYRCASSWADRYEQYFGPGTRLTVT.

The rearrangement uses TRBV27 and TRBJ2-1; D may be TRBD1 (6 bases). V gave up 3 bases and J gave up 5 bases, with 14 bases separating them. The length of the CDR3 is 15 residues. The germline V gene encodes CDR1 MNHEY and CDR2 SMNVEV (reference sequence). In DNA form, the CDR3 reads TGTGCCAGCAGTTTCCGGGACAAATATAACAATGAGCAGTTCTTC. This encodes CASSFRDKYNNEQFF.

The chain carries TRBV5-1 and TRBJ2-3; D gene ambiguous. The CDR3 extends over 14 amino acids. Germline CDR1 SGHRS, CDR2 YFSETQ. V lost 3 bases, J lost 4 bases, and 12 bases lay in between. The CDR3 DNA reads TGCGCCAGCAGCTGGGCTGAGGTCGCAGATACGCAGTATTTT. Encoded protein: CASSWAEVADTQYF.